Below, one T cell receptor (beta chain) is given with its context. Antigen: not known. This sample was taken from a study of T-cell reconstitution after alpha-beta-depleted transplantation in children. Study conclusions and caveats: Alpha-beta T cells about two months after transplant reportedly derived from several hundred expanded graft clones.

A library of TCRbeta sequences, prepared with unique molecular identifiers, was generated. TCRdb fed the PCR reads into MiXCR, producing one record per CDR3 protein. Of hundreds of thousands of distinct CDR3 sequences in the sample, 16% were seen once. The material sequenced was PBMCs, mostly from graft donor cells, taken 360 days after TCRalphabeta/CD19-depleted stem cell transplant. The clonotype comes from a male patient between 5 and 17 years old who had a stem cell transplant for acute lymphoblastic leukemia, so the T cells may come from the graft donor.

CDR3 amino acids: CSAREWLAGGNEQFF. CDR3 nucleotide sequence: TGCAGTGCTAGGGAGTGGCTAGCGGGAGGAAATGAGCAGTTCTTC. This chain uses TRBV20-1 with TRBJ2-1, with 11 bases matching TRBD2. The germline V gene has CDR1 DFQATT and CDR2 SNEGSKA (reference sequence). V gave up 3 bases and J gave up 7 bases; unmatched junction bases: 8. The CDR3 length is 15 residues.